This TCR beta chain is drawn from a study of OX40 agonist ivuxolimab in advanced cancers. Across the study: Anti-PD-1, anti-PD-L1 or anti-CTLA-4 therapy given earlier was allowed, and 40% had some. Among those treated, three patients had partial responses, one with hepatocellular carcinoma and two with cutaneous melanoma.

Patients were ineligible given autoimmune disease history or systemic immunosuppression. This table comes from immunoSEQ multiplex PCR, and its TCRdb copy is limited to in-frame clones, with some not included. The profile shows some 50,000 clones, about 75% of them singletons. The sample consisted of CD4+ or CD8+ T cells sorted from blood, taken in a trial of the OX40 agonist ivuxolimab. This TCR was recovered from an adult with an advanced solid tumor such as melanoma, head and neck, liver or kidney cancer.

This CDR3 is CAISDGRPPDTQYF. The CDR3 nucleotides are TGTGCCATCAGTGATGGCAGACCCCCAGATACGCAGTATTTT. This chain uses TRBV10-3 with TRBJ2-3; D is undetermined. CDR1 is ENHRY, CDR2 SYGVKD, per germline. With 3 bases removed from V and 4 bases from J, the gap between germline ends came to 11 bases. This CDR3 region has 14 residues.